The T cell receptor (beta chain) described here comes from a study of T cell responses to AZD1222 COVID-19 vaccine. Findings and caveats of the study: Baseline seropositivity characterized only a handful of AZD1222 recipients. At 160-218 and 743-854, vaccine-associated CD4 TCRs were dominant, and they spanned spike. No day 14 peak samples; only post-peak repertoires were characterized.

Turning to this clone: Its antigen is not identified.

The V gene's germline CDR1 is MGHRA and CDR2 YSYEKL. This CDR3 has 15 residues. Trimming took 0 bases from V and 7 from J, leaving 15 bases between them. Assay: immunoSEQ multiplex PCR; the TCRdb copy retains only in-frame clones and omits some. The table lists about 110,000 clones, more than 70% of them singletons. The clonotype comes from an adult in good health. Source: peripheral blood, taken on day 0 of AZD1222 vaccination. This sequence joins TRBV4-1 and TRBJ1-2, with no clear D. The CDR3 is CASSQERRIIGGYTF. CDR3 sequence (DNA): TGCGCCAGCAGCCAAGAGCGCAGGATCATAGGTGGCTACACCTTC.